The entry below gives a single T cell receptor beta chain sequence along with its context. Its antigen is as yet unknown. There are 15 residues in the CDR3. The V gene lost 1 base and the J gene lost 0 bases, with 5 bases spanning the gap. Germline V gene data show CDR1 as SGDLS and CDR2 as YYNGEE. This was the immunoSEQ version 4 assay in survey mode. Assay used: immunoSEQ multiplex PCR; TCRdb lists only in-frame clones, some missing. The data show some 50,000 clones, around 89% seen once. This nonspecific control used anti-CD3/anti-CD28 bead stimulation of CD4+ T cells. Responding CD4+ T cells were sorted by upregulation of both CD40 ligand and CD69. Undetectable plasma HIV-1 RNA below 50 copies/mL lasted at least 4 years. CD8+ T cells were removed from PBMCs prior to stimulation. This sample was taken from a study of persistence of HIV-infected CD4 T cells. Study-wide points: Within sorted populations, more oligoclonal TCRs accompanied more oligoclonal proviruses. Degenerate expanded CDR3beta sequences were enriched among CMV- and Gag-responding cells.

The TCR was taken from an adult woman with HIV who was CMV-seropositive. Specimen: CD4+ T cells sorted from PBMCs after approximately 20-hour stimulation, collected from a patient who received antiretroviral therapy. The V call is TRBV9, the J call TRBJ2-6, with D unresolved. CDR3 bases: TGTGCCAGCAGCGTACAAGTCTCTGGGGCCAACGTCCTGACTTTC. This gives the protein CASSVQVSGANVLTF.